This T cell receptor beta chain is drawn from a study of T cell responses to AZD1222 COVID-19 vaccine (dated by TCRdb to about 2021). As for the study more broadly: AZD1222 recipients given second doses at about 4 weeks or at about 12 weeks were pooled, since spike-specific TCR depth and breadth were not found to differ between the two schedules. A total of 230 to 250 trial participants underwent TCR sequencing, of whom roughly 210 had received two doses of AZD1222 and about 26 had received two doses of the MenACWY control vaccine. Trial participants were enrolled by age into 18-55, 56-69 and 70-plus year subgroups, with roughly 160, 29 and 62 TCR-sequenced participants respectively.

Here is what the overall study found, with its caveats: No day 14 peak-response samples were available, so repertoires were characterized only after the peak T cell response. Conclusions about previously exposed vaccinees were limited because only 6 or 7 AZD1222 recipients were SARS-CoV-2 seropositive at baseline. Vaccine-associated CD4 TCRs spanned the whole spike protein, with dominant responses in regions 160-218 and 743-854. A significant rise in spike-specific TCR breadth and depth was observed after two AZD1222 doses relative to day 0 and relative to MenACWY recipients. Participants were mostly white British and included more females than males, and it was suggested by the authors that clonal diversity may have been underestimated. The 56-69-year group was small, and its depth increase did not reach significance, likely because of low power. Nearly half of unique spike-specific TCRs reportedly recognized epitopes outside regions mutated in the B.1.351 and B.1.1.7 variants.

The CDR3 regions of human TCRbeta chains were analyzed by immunosequencing. The original methods were these. TCRs in the repertoires were matched against a reference library of SARS-CoV-2-specific TCRs that had been generated with the MIRA antigen-specificity platform. Breadth meant the fraction of unique TCRs that were SARS-CoV-2-associated, whereas depth meant the fraction of total T cells that were SARS-CoV-2-associated. Each spike-specific TCR was assigned to its reactive spike region and to a CD4 or CD8 class using the MIRA data. Log10-transformed breadth and depth values were compared by one-way ANOVA with Sidak's multiple comparisons tests. The table comes from immuneACCESS by way of TCRdb, which keeps in-frame sequences with V and J called. Part of the clones is missing from these tables; in studies checked, under half for an unresolved V gene and the rest for unknown reasons. V, J and clone size are taken as reported in that table, and D and trimming were inferred from the DNA itself. For this sample there are about 83,000 clones; about 82% appear just once. The biggest ten clones account for roughly 9.4% of the sample.

The time point label, read with the paper, signifies: baseline before first vaccination. Vaccinee samples came from UK trials COV001 and COV002, including a single-blind randomized controlled phase 2/3 trial of AZD1222 (ChAdOx1 nCoV-19) in healthy adults. Trial participant PBMC samples were collected at day 0 and day 28 after the second dose for TCRbeta chain sequencing. Notes on this clone: Its antigen target is currently unknown. No quality values exist for individual bases; no much larger clone is one base distant.

The CDR3 goes from the cysteine to the phenylalanine over 16 residues. Left in the record is the CDR3 DNA by itself, 48 bases read in frame from the first base. Trimming takes 0 bases from V and 5 bases from J, and the germline ends sit 16 bases apart. CDR1 and CDR2, looked up from the germline V gene, are MNHNS and SASEGT. This TCR was sampled from an adult in good health. Recombination joined TRBV6-1 with TRBJ2-5, with a weak D call of TRBD1 (6 bases match). The specimen comprised peripheral blood, sampled on day 0 of AZD1222 vaccination. The CDR3 region reads CASSEALTGGWETQYF. The DNA reads TGTGCCAGCAGTGAAGCATTGACAGGCGGATGGGAGACCCAGTACTTC.